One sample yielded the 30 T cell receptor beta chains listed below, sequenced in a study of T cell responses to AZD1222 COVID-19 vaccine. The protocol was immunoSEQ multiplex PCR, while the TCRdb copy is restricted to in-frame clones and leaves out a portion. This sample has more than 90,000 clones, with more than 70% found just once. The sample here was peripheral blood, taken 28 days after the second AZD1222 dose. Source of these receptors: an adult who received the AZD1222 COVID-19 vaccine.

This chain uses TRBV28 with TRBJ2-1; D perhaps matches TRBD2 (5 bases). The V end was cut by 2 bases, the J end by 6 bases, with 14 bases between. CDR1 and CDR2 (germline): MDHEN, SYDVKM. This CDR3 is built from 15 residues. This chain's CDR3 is CASSLGLRVSNEQFF. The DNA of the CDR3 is TGTGCCAGCAGTTTAGGACTCCGTGTTTCCAATGAGCAGTTCTTC.

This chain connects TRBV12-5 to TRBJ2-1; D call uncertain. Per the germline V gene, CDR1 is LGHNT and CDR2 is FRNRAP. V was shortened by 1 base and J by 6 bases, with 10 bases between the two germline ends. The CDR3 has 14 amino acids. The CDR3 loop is CASGLEVAGNEQFF. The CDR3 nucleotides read TGTGCTAGTGGTTTGGAGGTGGCTGGCAATGAGCAGTTCTTC.

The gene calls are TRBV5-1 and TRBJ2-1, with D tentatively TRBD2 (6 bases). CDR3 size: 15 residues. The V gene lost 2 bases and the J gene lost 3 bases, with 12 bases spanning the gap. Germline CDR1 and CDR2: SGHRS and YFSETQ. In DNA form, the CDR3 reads TGCGCCAGCAGCTTTGGTAGCGGTGACTACAATGAGCAGTTCTTC. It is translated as CASSFGSGDYNEQFF.

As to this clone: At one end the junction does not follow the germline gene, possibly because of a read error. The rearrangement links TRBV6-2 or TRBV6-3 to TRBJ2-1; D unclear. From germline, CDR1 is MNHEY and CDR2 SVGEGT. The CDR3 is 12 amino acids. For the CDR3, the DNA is TGTGCCAGCAGTTCCCCCTACAGTGAGCAGTTCTTC. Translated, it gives CASSSPYSEQFF.

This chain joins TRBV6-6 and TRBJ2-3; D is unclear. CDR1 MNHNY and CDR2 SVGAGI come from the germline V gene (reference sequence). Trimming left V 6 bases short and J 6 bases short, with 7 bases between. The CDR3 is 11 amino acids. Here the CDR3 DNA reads TGTGCCAGCAGCCAAGTGGATACGCAGTATTTT. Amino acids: CASSQVDTQYF.

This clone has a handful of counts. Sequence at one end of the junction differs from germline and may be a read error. Here the CDR3 DNA reads TGTGCCAGCACCTTGGGCCGGATTCCGTACGAGCAGTACTTC. It codes for CASTLGRIPYEQYF. The chain combines TRBV5-6 with TRBJ2-7; D is unclear. CDR1 SGHDT and CDR2 YYEEEE come from the germline V gene. The CDR3 has 14 amino acids. Filled out from reference TRBV5-6 and TRBJ2-7, the complete variable domain reads DAGVTQSPTHLIKTRGQQVTLRCSPKSGHDTVSWYQQALGQGPQFIFQYYEEEERQRGNFPDRFSGHQFPNYSSELNVNALLLGDSALYLCASTLGRIPYEQYFGPGTRLTVT.

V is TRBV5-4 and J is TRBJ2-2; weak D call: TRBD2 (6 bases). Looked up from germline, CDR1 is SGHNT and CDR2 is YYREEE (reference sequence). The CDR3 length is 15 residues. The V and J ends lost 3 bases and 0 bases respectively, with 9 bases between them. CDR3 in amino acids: CASSSGTPNTGELFF. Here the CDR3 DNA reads TGTGCCAGCAGCTCCGGGACTCCGAACACCGGGGAGCTGTTTTTT. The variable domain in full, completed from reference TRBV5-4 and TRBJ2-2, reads ETGVTQSPTHLIKTRGQQVTLRCSSQSGHNTVSWYQQALGQGPQFIFQYYREEENGRGNFPPRFSGLQFPNYSSELNVNALELDDSALYLCASSSGTPNTGELFFGEGSRLTVL.

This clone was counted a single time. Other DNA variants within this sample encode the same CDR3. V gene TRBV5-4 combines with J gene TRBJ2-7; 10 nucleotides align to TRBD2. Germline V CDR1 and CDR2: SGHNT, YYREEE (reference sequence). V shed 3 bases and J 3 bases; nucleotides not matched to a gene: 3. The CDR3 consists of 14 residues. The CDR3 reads CASSSGTSVYEQYF. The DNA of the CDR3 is TGTGCCAGCAGCTCCGGGACTAGCGTCTACGAGCAGTACTTC.

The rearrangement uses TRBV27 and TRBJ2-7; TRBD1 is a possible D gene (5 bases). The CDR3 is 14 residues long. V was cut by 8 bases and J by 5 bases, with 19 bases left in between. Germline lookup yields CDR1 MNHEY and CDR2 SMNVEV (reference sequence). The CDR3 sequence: CASPPRPGIHEQYF. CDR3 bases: TGTGCCAGCCCTCCTCGGCCAGGGATCCACGAGCAGTACTTC.

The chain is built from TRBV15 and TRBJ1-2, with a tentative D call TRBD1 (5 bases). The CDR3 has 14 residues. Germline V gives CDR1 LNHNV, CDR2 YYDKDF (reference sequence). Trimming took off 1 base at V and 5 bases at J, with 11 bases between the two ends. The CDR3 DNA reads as TGTGCCACCAGCAGAGGTGGGGCCCATTATGGCTACACCTTC. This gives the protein CATSRGGAHYGYTF.

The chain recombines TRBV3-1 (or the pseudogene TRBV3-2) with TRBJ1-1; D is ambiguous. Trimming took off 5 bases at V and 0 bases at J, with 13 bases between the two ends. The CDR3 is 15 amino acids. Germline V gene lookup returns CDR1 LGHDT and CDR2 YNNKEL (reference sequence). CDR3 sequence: CASSVVPTLNTEAFF. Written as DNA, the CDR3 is TGTGCCAGCAGCGTCGTACCTACTCTGAACACTGAAGCTTTCTTT.

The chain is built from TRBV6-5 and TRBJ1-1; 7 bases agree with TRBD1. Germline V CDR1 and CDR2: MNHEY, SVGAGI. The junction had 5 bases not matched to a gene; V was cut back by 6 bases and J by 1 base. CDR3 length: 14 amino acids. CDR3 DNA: TGTGCCAGCAGGCTTGACAGGGCGAACACTGAAGCTTTCTTT. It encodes CASRLDRANTEAFF.

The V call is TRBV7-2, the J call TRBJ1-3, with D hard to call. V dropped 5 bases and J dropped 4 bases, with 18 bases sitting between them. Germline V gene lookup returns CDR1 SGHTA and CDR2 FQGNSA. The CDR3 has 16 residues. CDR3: CASSPSLQVLGNTIYF. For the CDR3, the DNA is TGTGCCAGCAGCCCGTCTCTGCAGGTACTAGGAAACACCATATATTTT.

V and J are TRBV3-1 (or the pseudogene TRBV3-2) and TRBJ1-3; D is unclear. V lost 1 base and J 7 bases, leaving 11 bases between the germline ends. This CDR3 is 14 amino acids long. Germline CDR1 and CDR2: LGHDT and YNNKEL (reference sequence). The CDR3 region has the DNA TGTGCCAGCAGCCAAGGTCTGGCCAGGAACACCATATATTTT. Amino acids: CASSQGLARNTIYF.

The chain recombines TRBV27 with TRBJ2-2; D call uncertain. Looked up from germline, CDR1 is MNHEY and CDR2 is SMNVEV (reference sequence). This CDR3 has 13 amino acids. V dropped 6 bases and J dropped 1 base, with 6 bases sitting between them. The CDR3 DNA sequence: TGTGCCAGCAGGGGTGGGAACACCGGGGAGCTGTTTTTT. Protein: CASRGGNTGELFF.

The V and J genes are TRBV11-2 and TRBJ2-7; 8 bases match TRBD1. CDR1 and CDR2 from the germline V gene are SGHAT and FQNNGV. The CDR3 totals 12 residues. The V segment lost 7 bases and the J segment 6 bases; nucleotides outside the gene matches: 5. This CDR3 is CASKGRGLEQYF. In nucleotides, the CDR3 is TGTGCCAGCAAGGGCAGGGGGCTCGAGCAGTACTTC.

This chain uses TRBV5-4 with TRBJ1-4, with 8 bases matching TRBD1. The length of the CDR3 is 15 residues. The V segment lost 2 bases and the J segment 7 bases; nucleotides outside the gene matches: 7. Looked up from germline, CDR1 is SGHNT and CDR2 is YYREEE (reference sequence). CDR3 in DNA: TGTGCCAGCAGCTTTTCCAGGGGGCCGGGTGAAAAACTGTTTTTT. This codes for CASSFSRGPGEKLFF.

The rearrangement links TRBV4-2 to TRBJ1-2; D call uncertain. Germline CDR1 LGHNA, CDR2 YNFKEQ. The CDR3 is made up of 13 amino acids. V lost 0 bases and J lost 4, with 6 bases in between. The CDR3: CASSQETLYGYTF. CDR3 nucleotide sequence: TGTGCCAGCAGCCAAGAGACACTCTATGGCTACACCTTC.

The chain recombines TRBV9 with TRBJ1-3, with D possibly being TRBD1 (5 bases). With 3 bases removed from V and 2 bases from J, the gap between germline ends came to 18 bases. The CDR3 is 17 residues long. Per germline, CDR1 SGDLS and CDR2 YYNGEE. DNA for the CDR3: TGTGCCAGCAGCGGTCCCGGGACTTCTAAGGCTGGAAACACCATATATTTT. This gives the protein CASSGPGTSKAGNTIYF.

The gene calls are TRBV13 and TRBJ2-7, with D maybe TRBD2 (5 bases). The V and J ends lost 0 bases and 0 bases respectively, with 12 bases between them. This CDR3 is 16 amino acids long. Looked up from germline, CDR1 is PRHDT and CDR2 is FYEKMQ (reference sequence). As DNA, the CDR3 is TGTGCCAGCAGCTTAGGTGGACTCTTCACCTCCTACGAGCAGTACTTC. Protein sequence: CASSLGGLFTSYEQYF.

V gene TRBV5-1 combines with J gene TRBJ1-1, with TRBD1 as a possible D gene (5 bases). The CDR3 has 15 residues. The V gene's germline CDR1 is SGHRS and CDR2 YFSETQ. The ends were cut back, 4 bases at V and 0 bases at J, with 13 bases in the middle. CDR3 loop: CASSRVGGMNTEAFF. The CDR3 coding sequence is TGCGCCAGCAGCAGGGTGGGGGGAATGAACACTGAAGCTTTCTTT.

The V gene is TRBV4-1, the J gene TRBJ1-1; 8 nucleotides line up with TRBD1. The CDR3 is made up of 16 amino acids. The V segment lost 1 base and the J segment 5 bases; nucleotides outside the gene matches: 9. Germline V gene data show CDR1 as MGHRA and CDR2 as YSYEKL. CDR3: CASSQGYGQGRTEAFF. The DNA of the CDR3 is TGCGCCAGCAGCCAAGGGTACGGACAGGGTAGAACTGAAGCTTTCTTT.

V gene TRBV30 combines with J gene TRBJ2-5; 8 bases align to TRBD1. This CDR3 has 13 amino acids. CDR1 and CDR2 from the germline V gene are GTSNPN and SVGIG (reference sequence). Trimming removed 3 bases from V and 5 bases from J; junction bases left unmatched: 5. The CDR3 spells CAWRRTGNETQYF. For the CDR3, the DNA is TGTGCCTGGAGACGGACAGGGAACGAGACCCAGTACTTC. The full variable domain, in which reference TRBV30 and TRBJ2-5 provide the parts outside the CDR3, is SQTIHQWPATLVQPVGSPLSLECTVEGTSNPNLYWYRQAAGRGLQLLFYSVGIGQISSEVPQNLSASRPQDRQFILSSKKLLLSDSGFYLCAWRRTGNETQYFGPGTRLLVL.

This chain's CDR3 is CASSPSAGGAGQPQHF. The CDR3 bases are TGTGCCAGCAGCCCGTCCGCGGGGGGCGCGGGTCAGCCCCAGCATTTT. The chain combines TRBV11-2 with TRBJ1-5; possibly TRBD1 for D (6 bases). The CDR3 contains 16 residues. Per the germline V gene, CDR1 is SGHAT and CDR2 is FQNNGV. Trimming pared 5 bases from V and 6 bases from J, leaving 20 bases between.

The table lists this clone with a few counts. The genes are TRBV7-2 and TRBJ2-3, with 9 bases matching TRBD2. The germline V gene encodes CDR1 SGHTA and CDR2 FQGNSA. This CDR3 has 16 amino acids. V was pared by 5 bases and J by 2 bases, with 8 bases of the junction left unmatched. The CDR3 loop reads CASSAGLADSTDTQYF. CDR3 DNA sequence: TGTGCCAGCAGCGCGGGACTAGCAGACTCCACAGATACGCAGTATTTT.

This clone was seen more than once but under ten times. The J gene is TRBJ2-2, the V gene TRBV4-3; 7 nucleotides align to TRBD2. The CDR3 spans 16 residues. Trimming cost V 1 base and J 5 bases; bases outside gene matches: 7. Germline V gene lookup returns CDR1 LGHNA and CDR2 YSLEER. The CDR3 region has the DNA TGCGCCAGCAGCCAAGCGGGCGGGAGATTAACCGGGGAGCTGTTTTTT. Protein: CASSQAGGRLTGELFF.

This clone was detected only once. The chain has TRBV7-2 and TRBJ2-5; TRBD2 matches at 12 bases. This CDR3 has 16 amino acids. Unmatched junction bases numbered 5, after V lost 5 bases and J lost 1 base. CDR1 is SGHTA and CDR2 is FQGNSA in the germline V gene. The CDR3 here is CASSASLAGGQETQYF. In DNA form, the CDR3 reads TGTGCCAGCAGCGCTTCACTAGCGGGGGGCCAAGAGACCCAGTACTTC.

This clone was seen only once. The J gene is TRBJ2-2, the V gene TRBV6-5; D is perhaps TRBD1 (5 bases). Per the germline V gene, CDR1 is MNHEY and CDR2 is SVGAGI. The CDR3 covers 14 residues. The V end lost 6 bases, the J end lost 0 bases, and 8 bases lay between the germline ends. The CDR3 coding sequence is TGTGCCAGCAGACAGGCGACGAACACCGGGGAGCTGTTTTTT. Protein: CASRQATNTGELFF.

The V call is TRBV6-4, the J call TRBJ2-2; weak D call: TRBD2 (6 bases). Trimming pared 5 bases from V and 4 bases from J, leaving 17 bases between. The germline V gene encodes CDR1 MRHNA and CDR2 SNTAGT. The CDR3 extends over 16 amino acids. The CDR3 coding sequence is TGTGCCAGCAGTCCCCTTCGGCAGGGAGGCACCGGGGAGCTGTTTTTT. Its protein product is CASSPLRQGGTGELFF.

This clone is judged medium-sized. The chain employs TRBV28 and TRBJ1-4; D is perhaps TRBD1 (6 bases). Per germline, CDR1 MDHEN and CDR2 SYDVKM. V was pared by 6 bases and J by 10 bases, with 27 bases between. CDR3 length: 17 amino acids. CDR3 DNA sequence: TGTGCCAGCAGCCCCCATTACCAACAGGGCGTATGGGGAAAACTGTTTTTT. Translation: CASSPHYQQGVWGKLFF.